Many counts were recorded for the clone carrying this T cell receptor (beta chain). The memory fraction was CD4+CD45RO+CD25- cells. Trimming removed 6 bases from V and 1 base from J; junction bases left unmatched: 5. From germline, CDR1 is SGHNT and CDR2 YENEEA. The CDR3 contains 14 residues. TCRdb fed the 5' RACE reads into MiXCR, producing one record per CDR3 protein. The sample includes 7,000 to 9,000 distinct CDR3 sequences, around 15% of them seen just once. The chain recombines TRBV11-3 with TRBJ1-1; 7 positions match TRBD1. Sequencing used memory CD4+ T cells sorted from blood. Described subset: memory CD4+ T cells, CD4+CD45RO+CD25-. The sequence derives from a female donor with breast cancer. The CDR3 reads CASRRAGGNTEAFF. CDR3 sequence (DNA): TGTGCCAGCAGGAGAGCAGGGGGGAACACTGAAGCTTTCTTT.